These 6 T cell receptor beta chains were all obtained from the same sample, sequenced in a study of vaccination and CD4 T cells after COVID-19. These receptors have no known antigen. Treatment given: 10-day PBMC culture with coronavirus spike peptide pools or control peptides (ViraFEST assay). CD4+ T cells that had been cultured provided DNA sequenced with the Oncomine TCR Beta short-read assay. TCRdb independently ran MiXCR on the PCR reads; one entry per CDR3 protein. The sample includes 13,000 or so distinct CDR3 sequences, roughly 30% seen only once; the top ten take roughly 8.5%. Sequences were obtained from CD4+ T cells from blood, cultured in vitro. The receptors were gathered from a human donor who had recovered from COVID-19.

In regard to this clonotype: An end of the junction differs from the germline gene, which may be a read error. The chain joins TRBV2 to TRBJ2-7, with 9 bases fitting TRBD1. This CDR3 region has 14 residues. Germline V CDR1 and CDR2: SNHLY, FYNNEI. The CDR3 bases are TGTACCAGCAGAAGACAGGGGGGAAACTACGAGCAGTACTTC. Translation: CTSRRQGGNYEQYF.

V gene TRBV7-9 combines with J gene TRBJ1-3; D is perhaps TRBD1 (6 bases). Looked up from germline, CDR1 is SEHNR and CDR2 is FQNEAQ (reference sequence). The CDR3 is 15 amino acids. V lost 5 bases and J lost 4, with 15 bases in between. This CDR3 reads CASSVARDTGNTIYF. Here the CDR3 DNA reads TGTGCCAGCAGCGTCGCCCGGGACACAGGAAACACCATATATTTT.

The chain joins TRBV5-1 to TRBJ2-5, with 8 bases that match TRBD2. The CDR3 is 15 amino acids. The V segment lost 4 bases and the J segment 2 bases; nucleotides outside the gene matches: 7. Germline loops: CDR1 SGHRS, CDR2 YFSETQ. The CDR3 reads CASSVSSGGQETQYF. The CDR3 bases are TGCGCCAGCAGCGTCTCATCGGGGGGGCAAGAGACCCAGTACTTC.

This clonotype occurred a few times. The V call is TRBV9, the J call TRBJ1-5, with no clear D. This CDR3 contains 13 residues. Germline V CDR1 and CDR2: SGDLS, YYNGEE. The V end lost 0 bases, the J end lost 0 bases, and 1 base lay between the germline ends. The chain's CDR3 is CASSVGSNQPQHF. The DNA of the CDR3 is TGTGCCAGCAGCGTAGGTAGCAATCAGCCCCAGCATTTT.

Here the CDR3 reads CASSLDPPRPTATDTQYF. The DNA of the CDR3 is TGTGCCAGCAGCTTAGACCCCCCCCGGCCCACAGCCACAGATACGCAGTATTTT. This chain uses TRBV7-2 with TRBJ2-3, with D unclear. Germline values: CDR1 SGHTA, CDR2 FQGNSA. The CDR3 sequence is 18 residues long. The germline V and J ends were trimmed by 1 base and 2 bases, with 19 bases remaining between them.

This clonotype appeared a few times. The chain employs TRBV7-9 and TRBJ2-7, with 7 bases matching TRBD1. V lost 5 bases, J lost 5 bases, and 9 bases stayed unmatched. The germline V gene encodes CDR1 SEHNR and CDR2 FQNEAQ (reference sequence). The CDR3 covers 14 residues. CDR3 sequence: CASSPNDRVHEQYF. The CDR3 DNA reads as TGTGCCAGCAGCCCCAATGACAGGGTCCACGAGCAGTACTTC.